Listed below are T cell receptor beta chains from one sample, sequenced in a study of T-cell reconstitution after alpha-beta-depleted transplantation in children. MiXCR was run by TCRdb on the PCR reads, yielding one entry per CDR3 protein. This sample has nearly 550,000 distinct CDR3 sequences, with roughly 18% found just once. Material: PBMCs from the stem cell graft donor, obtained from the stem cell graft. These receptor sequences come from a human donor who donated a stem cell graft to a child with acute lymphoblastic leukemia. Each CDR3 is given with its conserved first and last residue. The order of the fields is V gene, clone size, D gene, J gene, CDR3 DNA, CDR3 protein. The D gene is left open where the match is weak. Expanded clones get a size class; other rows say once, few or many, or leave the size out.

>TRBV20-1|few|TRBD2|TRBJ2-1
TGCACCCTCCGGGGGGCTAGCGGGAGTGATGAGCAGTTCTTC
CTLRGASGSDEQFF
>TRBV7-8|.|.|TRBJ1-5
TGTGCCAGCAGCTTGGGGGGGCGCAGCGGCAATCAGCCCCAGCATTTT
CASSLGGRSGNQPQHF
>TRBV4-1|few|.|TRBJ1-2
TGCGCCAGCAGCCATCCTTTGGGGGGGCGCGTCGGTGGCTACACCTTC
CASSHPLGGRVGGYTF
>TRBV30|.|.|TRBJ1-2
TGTGCCTGGAGTGTCGGGGGGGGCTATGGCTACACCTTC
CAWSVGGGYGYTF
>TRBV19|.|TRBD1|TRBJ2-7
TGTGCCAGTAGGGGACAACCGGGACAGGGGGACGAGCAGTACTTC
CASRGQPGQGDEQYF
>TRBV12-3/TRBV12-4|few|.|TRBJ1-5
TGTGCCAGCAGTGATAACAGGTATAGCAATCAGCCCCAGCATTTT
CASSDNRYSNQPQHF
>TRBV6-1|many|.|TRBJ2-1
TGTGCCAGCAGTCCTAGGGGGAGCTCCTACAATGAGCAGTTCTTC
CASSPRGSSYNEQFF
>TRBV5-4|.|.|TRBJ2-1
TGTGCCAGCAGCGAACAAGTTGAGCAGTTCTTC
CASSEQVEQFF
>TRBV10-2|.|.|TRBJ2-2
TGCGCCAGCTGGAGTTGGGCCTGGCCCGGGGAGCTGTTTTTT
CASWSWAWPGELFF
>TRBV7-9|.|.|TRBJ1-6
TGTGCCAGCAGCCCCGCAGGTGCAGCTAATAATTCACCCCTCCACTTT
CASSPAGAANNSPLHF
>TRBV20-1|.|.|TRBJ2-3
TGCAGTGCTAAGGCGTTGCGGGGCGGATCAAGTACGCAGTATTTT
CSAKALRGGSSTQYF
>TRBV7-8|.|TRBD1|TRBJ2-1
TGTGCCAGCAGCTCCTCCCCGGGACAGATACTCTACAATGAGCAGTTCTTC
CASSSSPGQILYNEQFF
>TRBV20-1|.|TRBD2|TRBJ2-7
TGCAGTGCTAGAGTGTTACTAGCGGCTTCCTACGAGCAGTACTTC
CSARVLLAASYEQYF
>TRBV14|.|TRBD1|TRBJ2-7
TGTGCCAGCAGTAGCCAATCAGCGGACAGGCCGAAGTTTCCCTACGAGCAGTACTTC
CASSSQSADRPKFPYEQYF
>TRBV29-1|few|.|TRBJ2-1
TGCAGCGTTGAGGGGAACGGTGAGCAGTTCTTC
CSVEGNGEQFF
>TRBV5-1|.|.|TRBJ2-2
TGCGCCAGCAGCTTGGACGGGTTAACCGGGGAGCTGTTTTTT
CASSLDGLTGELFF
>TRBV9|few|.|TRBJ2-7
TGTGCCAGCAGCGTAAGTCCCAGCCCTTCCTCCTACGAGCAGTACTTC
CASSVSPSPSSYEQYF
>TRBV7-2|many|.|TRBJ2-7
TGTGCCAGCCGGCCGACAGCCGTCCAGTCCTACGAGCAGTACTTC
CASRPTAVQSYEQYF
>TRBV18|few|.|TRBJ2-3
TGTGCCAGCTCACCAGGGGACGGAGGGACAGATACGCAGTATTTT
CASSPGDGGTDTQYF
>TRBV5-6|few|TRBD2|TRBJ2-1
TGTGCCAGCAGCTTCCGTACTAGCGGATACTACAATGAGCAGTTCTTC
CASSFRTSGYYNEQFF
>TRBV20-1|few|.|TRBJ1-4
TGCAGTGCTAGAGAGTGGGGTGAAAAACTGTTTTTT
CSAREWGEKLFF
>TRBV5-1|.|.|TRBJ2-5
TGCGCCAGCAGGGAGCCTCAGAGAGAGACCCAGTACTTC
CASREPQRETQYF
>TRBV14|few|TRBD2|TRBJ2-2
TGTGCCAGCAAGCGGGAGTACAACACCGGGGAGCTGTTTTTT
CASKREYNTGELFF
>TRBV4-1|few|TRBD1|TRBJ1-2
TGCGCCAGCAGCCAACAGGACAGGTATGGCTACACCTTC
CASSQQDRYGYTF
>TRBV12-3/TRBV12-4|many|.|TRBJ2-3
TGTGCCAGCAGTTTTGACGGCCCAGATACGCAGTATTTT
CASSFDGPDTQYF
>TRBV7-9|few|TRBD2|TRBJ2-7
TGTGCCAGCAGCTTAGATTGGACTAGCGGATCCTACGAGCAGTACTTC
CASSLDWTSGSYEQYF
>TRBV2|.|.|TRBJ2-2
TGTGCCAGCAAGGAAGCCTTTGGGTCCGGGGAGCTGTTTTTT
CASKEAFGSGELFF
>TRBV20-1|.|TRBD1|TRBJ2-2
TGCAGTGCCGGGACAGGGTTCGCCGGGGAGCTGTTTTTT
CSAGTGFAGELFF
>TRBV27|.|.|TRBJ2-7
TGTGCCAGCAGTTTATATTTCGGGAACGAGCAGTACTTC
CASSLYFGNEQYF
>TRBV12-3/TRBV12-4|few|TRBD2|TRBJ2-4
TGTGCCAGCAGGCTAGCGGGAGAGGGAAACATTCAGTACTTC
CASRLAGEGNIQYF
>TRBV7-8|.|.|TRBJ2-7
TGTGCCAGCAGCAAAGCCGGGACACTCCCTTCCTACGAGCAGTACTTC
CASSKAGTLPSYEQYF
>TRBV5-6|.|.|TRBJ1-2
TGTGCCAGCAGCCCGGACCGAACCGGGGGCTACACCTTC
CASSPDRTGGYTF
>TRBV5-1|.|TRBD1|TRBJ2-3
TGCGCCAGCAGCGGAGGACAGGCTACCACAGATACGCAGTATTTT
CASSGGQATTDTQYF
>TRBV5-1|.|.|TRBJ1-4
TGCGCCAGCAGCTGGACGGTGCCCCGGAATAATGAAAAACTGTTTTTT
CASSWTVPRNNEKLFF
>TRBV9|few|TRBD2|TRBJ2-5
TGTGCCAGCACCTCTAGCGGGAGGGGCCAAGAGACCCAGTACTTC
CASTSSGRGQETQYF
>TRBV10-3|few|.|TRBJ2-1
TGTGCCATCAGTGAGTCGGGCGGGACCTACAATGAGCAGTTCTTC
CAISESGGTYNEQFF
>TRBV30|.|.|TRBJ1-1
TGTGCCTGCCACTTGGGGCGGGAGAACACTGACGCTTTCTTT
CACHLGRENTDAFF
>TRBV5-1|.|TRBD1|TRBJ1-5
TGCGCCAGCAGCCTTGGGGACAGGGCTAGCAATCAGCCCCAGCATTTT
CASSLGDRASNQPQHF
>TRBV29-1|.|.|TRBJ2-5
TGCAGCCTTGCGAGGGGTTTGAATCAAGAGACCCAGTACTTC
CSLARGLNQETQYF
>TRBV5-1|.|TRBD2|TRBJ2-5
TGCGCCAGCAGCTTGCTAGCGGACAAAGAGACCCAGTACTTC
CASSLLADKETQYF
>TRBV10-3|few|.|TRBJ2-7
TGTGCCATCAGTGGGGGGACGGGTCACTCCTACGAGCAGTACTTC
CAISGGTGHSYEQYF
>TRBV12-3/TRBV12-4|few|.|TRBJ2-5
TGTGCCAGCAGTTTTCCCCTCTCCGCGGGATCTTACTACCAAGAGACCCAGTACTTC
CASSFPLSAGSYYQETQYF
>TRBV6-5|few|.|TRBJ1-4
TGTGCCAGCAGTTACTCGACTACCGGGAGCGGTGAAAAACTGTTTTTT
CASSYSTTGSGEKLFF
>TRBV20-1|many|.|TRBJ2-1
TGCAGTGGACGGGTGGTCAATGAGCAGTTCTTC
CSGRVVNEQFF
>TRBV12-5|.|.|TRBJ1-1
TGTGCTAGTGGACGGGAGGCTGCTGAAGCTTTCTTT
CASGREAAEAFF
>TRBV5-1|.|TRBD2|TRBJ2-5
TGCGCCAGCAGCTTGTTAGGCGGGAGCTTTGGCCTCGGAGAGACCCAGTACTTC
CASSLLGGSFGLGETQYF
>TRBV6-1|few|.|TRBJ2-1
TGTGCCAGCAGACAGGGGACTGATCATACAAATGAGCAGTTCTTC
CASRQGTDHTNEQFF
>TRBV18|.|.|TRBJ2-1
TGTGCCAGCTCACCCGCAGTGGTTTCTAGCTTCGGTGAGCAGTTCTTC
CASSPAVVSSFGEQFF
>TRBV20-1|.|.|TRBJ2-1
TGCAGTGCTAGCGGCCCTTCCGAGCAGTTCTTC
CSASGPSEQFF
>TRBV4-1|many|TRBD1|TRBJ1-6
TGCGCCAGCAGCCCACAGGGGGTCGGCTCACCCCTCCACTTT
CASSPQGVGSPLHF
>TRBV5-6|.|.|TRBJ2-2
TGTGCCAGCAGCTTGGGGCCCGGGCAGACCACCGGGGAGCTGTTTTTT
CASSLGPGQTTGELFF
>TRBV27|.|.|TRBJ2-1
TGTGCCAGCAGTTTATCGTTTCAAGCGGGTGAGCAGTTCTTC
CASSLSFQAGEQFF
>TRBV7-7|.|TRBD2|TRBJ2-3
TGTGCCAGCAGCCGCGGGACTAGAGGAGGAGATACGCAGTATTTT
CASSRGTRGGDTQYF
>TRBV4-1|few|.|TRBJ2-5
TGCGCCAGCAGCCGCGGAACCCAAGAGACCCAGTACTTC
CASSRGTQETQYF
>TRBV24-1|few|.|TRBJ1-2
TGTGCCACCAGTGATTCACAAGGGGGGAACTATGGCTACACCTTC
CATSDSQGGNYGYTF
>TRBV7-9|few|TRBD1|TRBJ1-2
TGTGCCAGCAGCTTAGACAGGGGCCGTGGCTATGGCTACACCTTC
CASSLDRGRGYGYTF
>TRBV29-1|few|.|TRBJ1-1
TGCAGCGTTCTCCCGAACACTGAAGCTTTCTTT
CSVLPNTEAFF
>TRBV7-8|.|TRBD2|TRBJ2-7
TGTGCCAGCAGCACGGGACTAGCGGGGGTACCCTACGAGCAGTACTTC
CASSTGLAGVPYEQYF
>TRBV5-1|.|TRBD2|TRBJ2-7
TGCGCCAGCAGCTTGGAGTCCCGACTAGCGGACTACGAGCAGTACTTC
CASSLESRLADYEQYF
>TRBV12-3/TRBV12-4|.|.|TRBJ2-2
TGTGCCAGCAGTTCCTATCCGGCCGCCGGGGAGCTGTTTTTT
CASSSYPAAGELFF